This T cell receptor beta chain was sequenced during a study of blood T cell repertoires in COVID-19. In the study overall: Acute and convalescent COVID-19 specimens originated in the United States, Italy and Spain. T cells, B-cell-depleted T cells, or PBMCs supplied cDNA or gDNA.

Patients of the Seattle cohort, enrolled during active infection, were followed longitudinally. TCRdb keeps only in-frame clones here, not all; method: immunoSEQ multiplex PCR. The table shows 150,000 or so clones, with approximately 85% occurring only once. V gave up 1 base and J gave up 7 bases; unmatched junction bases: 1. This CDR3 is 14 amino acids long. Germline values: CDR1 SGHDN, CDR2 FVKESK. The sample was peripheral blood. This chain joins TRBV14 and TRBJ1-6, with 7 bases that match TRBD1. This sequence originates from a woman between 55 and 75 years old with COVID-19, enrolled during active disease. The CDR3 here is CASSQVTGNSPLHF. The DNA of the CDR3 is TGTGCCAGCAGCCAAGTGACAGGGAATTCACCCCTCCACTTT.